The 17 T cell receptor beta chains reported below all come from one sample, sequenced in a study of T-cell reconstitution after alpha-beta-depleted transplantation in children. A library of TCRbeta sequences, prepared with unique molecular identifiers, was generated. In TCRdb, the PCR reads were re-called with MiXCR into one record per CDR3 protein. The table lists roughly 220,000 distinct CDR3 sequences, around 12% of them singletons. The source was PBMCs from the stem cell graft donor, collected from the stem cell graft. Receptors were obtained from a human donor who donated a stem cell graft to a child with acute lymphoblastic leukemia.

This clonotype has ten or more counts. The V gene is TRBV5-1, the J gene TRBJ2-4; a possible D gene is TRBD1 (6 bases). This CDR3 region has 14 residues. Trimming pared 3 bases from V and 0 bases from J, leaving 7 bases between. The germline gives CDR1 SGHRS, CDR2 YFSETQ. CDR3 loop: CASSSGVAKNIQYF. The CDR3 bases are TGCGCCAGCAGCTCAGGGGTAGCCAAAAACATTCAGTACTTC.

The chain links TRBV27 to TRBJ1-1, with D unresolved. The V end was cut by 2 bases, the J end by 1 base, with 11 bases between. CDR3 length: 15 amino acids. In germline, CDR1 is MNHEY, CDR2 SMNVEV (reference sequence). CDR3 region: CASSLGRTANTEAFF. Written as DNA, the CDR3 is TGTGCCAGCAGTTTAGGACGGACCGCGAACACTGAAGCTTTCTTT.

The rearrangement links TRBV12-3 or TRBV12-4 to TRBJ1-2; 9 bases are a match to TRBD1. V shed 5 bases and J 6 bases; nucleotides not matched to a gene: 7. The CDR3 is 14 amino acids. CDR3 in DNA: TGTGCCAGCAGTCATACCGGGACAGGGCATGGCTACACCTTC. It yields the protein CASSHTGTGHGYTF.

The chain uses TRBV5-1 and TRBJ1-2; D might be TRBD1 (5 bases). The germline CDR1 and CDR2 sequences are SGHRS and YFSETQ. There are 14 residues in the CDR3. V was shortened by 0 bases and J by 3 bases, with 9 bases between the two germline ends. CDR3 in amino acids: CASSLVGRDYGYTF. DNA of the CDR3: TGCGCCAGCAGCTTGGTGGGCAGGGACTATGGCTACACCTTC.

This chain connects TRBV6-1 to TRBJ2-5, with no clear D. Germline V gene lookup returns CDR1 MNHNS and CDR2 SASEGT. The CDR3 runs to 13 residues. V gave up 5 bases and J gave up 2 bases, with 9 bases separating them. CDR3 DNA sequence: TGTGCCAGCAGTAGGCACAGTCAAGAGACCCAGTACTTC. Translation: CASSRHSQETQYF.

This clonotype was observed at least ten times. This chain joins TRBV27 and TRBJ2-7; weak D call: TRBD1 (6 bases). CDR1 and CDR2 (germline): MNHEY, SMNVEV (reference sequence). The CDR3 sequence is 13 residues long. Trimming took off 5 bases at V and 6 bases at J, with 14 bases between the two ends. The CDR3 loop reads CASSGYRASEQYF. CDR3 sequence (DNA): TGTGCCAGCAGTGGATACAGGGCCTCCGAGCAGTACTTC.

There are many counts of this clonotype. The chain joins TRBV7-9 to TRBJ2-3; D might be TRBD1 or TRBD2, each matching 5 bases. This CDR3 has 12 residues. V shed 7 bases and J shed 3 bases, with 8 bases lying between them. Germline V gene sequence: CDR1 SEHNR, CDR2 FQNEAQ (reference sequence). This CDR3 reads CASTWGTDTQYF. Here the CDR3 DNA reads TGTGCCAGCACCTGGGGGACAGATACGCAGTATTTT.

This clonotype was seen many times. The chain couples TRBV12-3 or TRBV12-4 to TRBJ2-7; TRBD2 aligns across 8 bases. V shed 1 base, J shed 4 bases, and the junction held 6 bases outside the gene matches. The CDR3 runs 15 residues. CDR3 sequence: CASSLEAGARYEQYF. The CDR3 DNA reads TGTGCCAGCAGTTTAGAAGCGGGAGCCCGGTACGAGCAGTACTTC.

This clonotype was picked up a small number of times. The gene calls are TRBV30 and TRBJ1-1; D remains ambiguous. Germline CDR1 and CDR2: GTSNPN and SVGIG (reference sequence). This CDR3 is built from 13 residues. The germline V and J ends were trimmed by 0 bases and 3 bases, with 8 bases remaining between them. The CDR3 reads CAWSVGFYTEAFF. CDR3 DNA sequence: TGTGCCTGGAGTGTTGGCTTTTACACTGAAGCTTTCTTT. The entire variable domain, with the rest obtained from reference TRBV30 and TRBJ1-1, is as follows: SQTIHQWPATLVQPVGSPLSLECTVEGTSNPNLYWYRQAAGRGLQLLFYSVGIGQISSEVPQNLSASRPQDRQFILSSKKLLLSDSGFYLCAWSVGFYTEAFFGQGTRLTVV.

This clonotype appeared many times. The chain employs TRBV20-1 and TRBJ1-4, with D maybe TRBD1 (6 bases). The CDR3 length is 15 residues. Germline CDR1 reads DFQATT; CDR2 reads SNEGSKA (reference sequence). V shed 3 bases and J shed 6 bases, with 17 bases lying between them. CDR3: CSASGSDSRYEKLFF. CDR3 DNA sequence: TGCAGTGCTAGTGGGTCGGACAGTCGATATGAAAAACTGTTTTTT.

This clonotype occurred many times. The gene calls are TRBV7-9 and TRBJ2-1; 14 bases align to TRBD2. This CDR3 comprises 16 residues. Per germline, CDR1 SEHNR and CDR2 FQNEAQ (reference sequence). Germline trimming cut 1 base from V and 9 bases from J; bases unmatched to any gene: 5. The CDR3 nucleotides read TGTGCCAGCAGCTTAGTGGGGACTAGCGGGAGCGGTGAGCAGTTCTTC. It yields the protein CASSLVGTSGSGEQFF.

This clonotype was recorded many times. The genes are TRBV5-1 and TRBJ2-2; D gene unclear. V lost 4 bases and J 10 bases, leaving 14 bases between the germline ends. Germline V gene data show CDR1 as SGHRS and CDR2 as YFSETQ. The CDR3 runs 13 residues. CDR3 protein: CASSPRPTPELFF. CDR3 sequence (DNA): TGCGCCAGCAGCCCGCGACCTACTCCGGAGCTGTTTTTT.

This clonotype showed up just once. This may be a read error, as it is one base from a much larger clone. This CDR3 is missing its conserved last phenylalanine or tryptophan, likely due to a read error. The V call is TRBV20-1, the J call TRBJ1-1, with D possibly being TRBD1 (6 bases). The V end was cut by 7 bases, the J end by 1 base, with 13 bases between. Germline V gene data show CDR1 as DFQATT and CDR2 as SNEGSKA (reference sequence). This CDR3 has 13 residues. The CDR3 is CSVSGQANTEAFL. The CDR3 bases are TGCAGTGTTTCGGGACAAGCGAACACTGAAGCTTTCTTA.

This sequence joins TRBV6-1 and TRBJ1-4, with D tentatively TRBD1 (5 bases). V was shortened by 1 base and J by 13 bases, with 16 bases between the two germline ends. This CDR3 region has 14 residues. Germline V gene data show CDR1 as MNHNS and CDR2 as SASEGT. Here the CDR3 DNA reads TGTGCCAGCAGTGAAGGGACAAGTCCCAGCCCACTGTTTTTT. Its translation is CASSEGTSPSPLFF.

This clonotype was observed many times. The chain carries TRBV5-6 and TRBJ2-2, with 11 bases fitting TRBD2. The CDR3 is made up of 16 amino acids. Trimming at V came to 1 base and at J to 1 base, leaving 0 bases not matched to a gene. Per the germline V gene, CDR1 is SGHDT and CDR2 is YYEEEE. CDR3 protein: CASSLTSGGNTGELFF. The CDR3 region has the DNA TGTGCCAGCAGCTTGACTAGCGGGGGGAACACCGGGGAGCTGTTTTTT.

Only a few counts were recorded for this clonotype. The CDR3: CASSQELFAGGYTF. In DNA, the CDR3 is TGCGCCAGCAGCCAAGAACTCTTCGCCGGGGGCTACACCTTC. The chain carries TRBV4-3 and TRBJ1-2, with unresolved D. The CDR3 runs 14 residues. The V gene's germline CDR1 is LGHNA and CDR2 YSLEER. V dropped 0 bases and J dropped 8 bases, with 13 bases sitting between them.

The sample holds many counts of this clonotype. This chain joins TRBV6-2 or TRBV6-3 and TRBJ1-2; D is unclear. CDR3 size: 15 residues. Germline values: CDR1 MNHEY, CDR2 SVGEGT. V was clipped by 0 bases and J by 2 bases, with 10 bases between them. The CDR3: CASSYSGLMNYGYTF. The CDR3, as DNA: TGTGCCAGCAGTTACTCGGGCCTGATGAACTATGGCTACACCTTC.